This is a list of T cell receptor beta chains from one sample in a study of vaccination effects on CD4 cells after COVID-19. Sequencing was performed with immunoSEQ multiplex PCR; in TCRdb, only in-frame clones are kept and a portion is missing. Of over 45,000 clones in the sample, about three quarters were seen once. The antigens these receptors bind are not known. This material consisted of CD4+ T cells from PBMCs cultured without peptide, taken before COVID-19 vaccination. The source is a human donor who received a COVID-19 vaccine. CDR3s include the opening cysteine and the closing phenylalanine or tryptophan. The D gene is left open where the match is weak. The size field is filled for only some rows; it gives once, few, many or a size class.

d_call	v_call	clone_size	j_call	cdr3_nt	cdr3_aa
.	TRBV30	.	TRBJ1-5	TGTGCCTGGAGTGCGCAGCTCAATCAGCCCCAGCATTTT	CAWSAQLNQPQHF
.	TRBV5-1	.	TRBJ1-5	TGCGCCAGCAGCCCGTTTCCGGGAAATCAGCCCCAGCATTTT	CASSPFPGNQPQHF
.	TRBV30	.	TRBJ1-6	TGTGCCTGGAGTGCGGGCGGTGCTAATTCACCCCTCCACTTT	CAWSAGGANSPLHF
.	TRBV6-5	.	TRBJ1-5	TGTGCCAGCAGCCCCGGGTTCCCCTCTCGAACCCAGCATTTT	CASSPGFPSRTQHF
TRBD1	TRBV24-1	once	TRBJ1-2	TGTGCCACCAGTGGAGACAGGGACGGCTACACCTTC	CATSGDRDGYTF
TRBD1	TRBV19	.	TRBJ1-2	TGTGCCAGTAGTGTTTTTCAGGGGGCTGGCGGCTACACCTTC	CASSVFQGAGGYTF
.	TRBV5-8	.	TRBJ1-4	TGTGCCAGCAGCCTAGTAGAGGGTGGTGAAAAACTGTTTTTT	CASSLVEGGEKLFF
.	TRBV19	.	TRBJ1-1	TGTGCCAGCAGGACCGGGAGCACTGAAGCTTTCTTT	CASRTGSTEAFF
.	TRBV5-4	.	TRBJ2-3	TGTGCCAGCAGCCCCGAGATGGGGGCAGATACGCAGTATTTT	CASSPEMGADTQYF
.	TRBV28	few	TRBJ1-2	TGTGCCAGCAGTCCGCCCCCGGGGAGTCCGGGTAACTATGGCTACACCTTC	CASSPPPGSPGNYGYTF
TRBD1	TRBV7-2	few	TRBJ1-5	TGTGCCAGCAGCCCCGGGACAGGCACACATCAGCCCCAGCATTTT	CASSPGTGTHQPQHF
TRBD1	TRBV19	.	TRBJ1-2	TGTGCCAGTAGTATCAAGAACGGACAGGGGTATTCTAACTATGGCTACACCTTC	CASSIKNGQGYSNYGYTF
.	TRBV19	.	TRBJ2-2	TGTGCCAGTAGTATCGGCAGGATGGGGACCGGGGAGCTGTTTTTT	CASSIGRMGTGELFF
.	TRBV10-3	.	TRBJ1-4	TGTGCCACCGGATACAGGGAGGGTGAAAAACTGTTTTTT	CATGYREGEKLFF
TRBD2	TRBV9	.	TRBJ2-1	TGTGCCAGCAGCCCTCCGGGACTAGCGGGGGGACGAGTGCAGTTCTTC	CASSPPGLAGGRVQFF
.	TRBV28	.	TRBJ2-5	TGTGCCAGCAGTCCGACAGCTCATGAGACCCAGTACTTC	CASSPTAHETQYF
TRBD2	TRBV5-1	.	TRBJ2-2	TGCGCCAGCAGCTCACTAGCGGGGGCCAACACCGGGGAGCTGTTTTTT	CASSSLAGANTGELFF
TRBD2	TRBV4-1	.	TRBJ2-3	TGCGCCAGCAGCCAACGAGCGGGGGGTAACACAGATACGCAGTATTTT	CASSQRAGGNTDTQYF
.	TRBV6-6	.	TRBJ2-5	TGTGCCAGCAGTTACTCCGGACAAGAGACCCAGTACTTC	CASSYSGQETQYF
.	TRBV5-1	.	TRBJ2-3	TGCGCCAGCAGCTTGCAGGACACAAACACAGATACGCAGTATTTT	CASSLQDTNTDTQYF
TRBD2	TRBV5-1	.	TRBJ2-5	TGCGCCAGCAGCTTGGGACTTGTGGGGACTAGCGGAGAGACCCAGTACTTC	CASSLGLVGTSGETQYF
TRBD1	TRBV5-1	.	TRBJ1-3	TGCGCCAGCAGCTTGGGTCCGGACAGGGGGTCTGGAAACACCATATATTTT	CASSLGPDRGSGNTIYF
.	TRBV10-3	few	TRBJ2-5	TGTGCCATCAGTGAGGGACTATCACCAGGGGATGAGACCCAGTACTTC	CAISEGLSPGDETQYF
.	TRBV6-5	.	TRBJ2-2	TGTGCCAGCAGGGTAATCCTAGGCCTCGGGGAGCTGTTTTTT	CASRVILGLGELFF
.	TRBV29-1	.	TRBJ2-5	TGCAGCGGTCACAGGGAAGGAGAGACCCAGTACTTC	CSGHREGETQYF
.	TRBV2	few	TRBJ1-5	TGTGCCAGCAGTGACGGGACGGCTAATCAGCCCCAGCATTTT	CASSDGTANQPQHF
.	TRBV19	few	TRBJ1-4	TGTGCCAGTAGGATTCGCTCAACTAATGAAAAACTGTTTTTT	CASRIRSTNEKLFF
TRBD2	TRBV7-2	.	TRBJ2-1	TGTGCCAGCAGCTTATATGGGACTAGCGGGGCCTACAATGAGCAGTTCTTC	CASSLYGTSGAYNEQFF
.	TRBV3-1/TRBV3-2	.	TRBJ1-2	TGTGCCAGCAGCCATGCCCCCAGGGATAAGAGTTACACCTTC	CASSHAPRDKSYTF
TRBD2	TRBV12-5	.	TRBJ2-3	TGTGCTAGTGGATCAGGGACTAGCGGGGGGATAGATACGCAGTATTTT	CASGSGTSGGIDTQYF
TRBD1	TRBV6-5	.	TRBJ1-5	TGTGCCAGCACCCCGACAGGGTCCCCCGATCAGCCCCAGCATTTT	CASTPTGSPDQPQHF
TRBD1	TRBV6-1	.	TRBJ2-2	TGTGCCAGCATAAACAGGGGCGCCGGGGAGCTGTTTTTT	CASINRGAGELFF
TRBD2	TRBV7-3	.	TRBJ2-2	TGTGCCAGCAGCTTATATGCGGGGGTGAACACCGGGGAGCTGTTTTTT	CASSLYAGVNTGELFF
.	TRBV14	.	TRBJ1-1	TGTGCCAGCAGCCAGGGTACGAACACTGAAGCTTTCTTT	CASSQGTNTEAFF
.	TRBV7-6	.	TRBJ1-5	TGTGCCAGCAGCTTAGGTCTCGATAGCAATCAGCCCCAGCATTTT	CASSLGLDSNQPQHF
TRBD2	TRBV3-1/TRBV3-2	.	TRBJ2-3	TGTGCCAGCAGCCCAAGTGGGACTAGCCCCGATACGCAGTATTTT	CASSPSGTSPDTQYF
.	TRBV6-5	.	TRBJ2-5	TGTGCCAGCAGCGACCTGTGGGGGCCTCAAGAGACCCAGTACTTC	CASSDLWGPQETQYF
TRBD2	TRBV7-9	.	TRBJ2-5	TGTGCCAGCAGACGAGGACTAGCGGGGCAAGAGACCCAGTACTTC	CASRRGLAGQETQYF
.	TRBV24-1	.	TRBJ2-2	TGTGCCACCGGGCAGGCGGGCTTAAAGAACACCGGGGAGCTGTTTTTT	CATGQAGLKNTGELFF
TRBD1	TRBV6-2/TRBV6-3	.	TRBJ2-1	TGTGCCAGCAGTTCTGCTCCGGGACAGGGGGCGAAAGTCGAGTTCTTC	CASSSAPGQGAKVEFF